This TCR beta chain was profiled in a study of T cells in Graves' hyperthyroidism and ophthalmopathy. Whole-study results and caveats: Blood also held most thyroid clonotypes expanded beyond 0.001.

Diagnoses used clinical symptoms, serum thyroxine and TRAb, thyroid ultrasound and orbital computed tomography. Concerning this clonotype: The antigen is unknown.

There were TCR beta CDR3 regions amplified from RNA transcripts. Initially, a first-round RT-PCR of the TCR CDR3 employed the HTBI primer set. MiXCR, run by TCRdb on the multiplex PCR reads, gives a single entry per CDR3 protein. The sample includes approximately 700,000 distinct CDR3 sequences, about 45% of them seen just once. CDR3 length equals 11 residues. V lost 6 bases and J lost 10, with 13 bases in between. The sample was peripheral blood or thyroid tissue (not recorded which). The chain carries TRBV12-3 or TRBV12-4 and TRBJ2-7; the D gene is possibly TRBD1 (5 bases). This sequence originates from an adult man with Graves' disease, either hyperthyroidism or ophthalmopathy (not recorded which). CDR3 protein: CASSQEGAQYF. DNA for the CDR3: TGTGCCAGCAGCCAAGAAGGGGCCCAGTACTTC.